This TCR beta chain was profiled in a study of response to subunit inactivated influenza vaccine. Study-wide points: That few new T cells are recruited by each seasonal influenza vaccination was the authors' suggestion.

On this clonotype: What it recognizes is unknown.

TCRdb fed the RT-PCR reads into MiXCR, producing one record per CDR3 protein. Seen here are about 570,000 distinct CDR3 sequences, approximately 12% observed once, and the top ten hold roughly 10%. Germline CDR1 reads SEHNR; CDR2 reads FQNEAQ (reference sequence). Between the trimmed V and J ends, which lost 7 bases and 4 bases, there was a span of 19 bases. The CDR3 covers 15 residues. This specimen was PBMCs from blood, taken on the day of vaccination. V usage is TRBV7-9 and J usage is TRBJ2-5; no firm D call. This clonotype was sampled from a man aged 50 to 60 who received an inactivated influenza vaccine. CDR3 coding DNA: TGTGCCAGCACCCTCACCCCGGGTCTCGGAGAGACCCAGTACTTC. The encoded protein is CASTLTPGLGETQYF.